What follows are 20 T cell receptor beta chains derived from one specimen sequenced in a study of T-cell memory formation after mild COVID-19 listed by TCRdb under 2021. Libraries came from 5' RACE. Sequencing was carried out with an Illumina NovaSeq 6000. TCRdb reprocessed the public reads (quality trimming at Q25 with fastp, clone calling with MiXCR) and kept in-frame beta chains. One record per CDR3 amino acid sequence lists the most common genes and DNA. For this sample there are around 90,000 distinct CDR3 sequences; about 13% appear just once. Of the sample, about 26% is held by the ten largest clones. Sequencing used PBMCs or a T cell subset sorted from them (not recorded which). These receptors came from an adult woman who had mild COVID-19 (a few samples of this study predate the infection). The sample titles of this study are shuffled in the database, so cell type and time point are left out; the donor was told from shared clones.

This clonotype has a handful of counts. The chain couples TRBV7-9 to TRBJ2-3; 9 bases are a match to TRBD2. Germline CDR1 SEHNR, CDR2 FQNEAQ (reference sequence). This CDR3 contains 15 residues. Trimming removed 6 bases from V and 6 bases from J; junction bases left unmatched: 10. DNA for the CDR3: TGTGCCAGCAGGACCTTAGCGGGAGAGCTCGATACGCAGTATTTT. It yields the protein CASRTLAGELDTQYF.

This clonotype was seen repeatedly, ten times or more. The rearrangement links TRBV7-9 to TRBJ2-1; either TRBD1 or TRBD2 may supply D (6 bases each). The CDR3 covers 15 residues. Per the germline V gene, CDR1 is SEHNR and CDR2 is FQNEAQ (reference sequence). Trimming cost V 0 bases and J 6 bases, with 12 bases left between them. CDR3: CASSLAEGVGNEQFF. The CDR3 coding sequence is TGTGCCAGCAGCTTAGCGGAGGGGGTTGGCAATGAGCAGTTCTTC.

V usage is TRBV7-6 and J usage is TRBJ2-7; maybe TRBD2 (5 bases). The V gene's germline CDR1 is SGHVS and CDR2 FNYEAQ. V was shortened by 5 bases and J by 3 bases, with 14 bases between the two germline ends. This CDR3 comprises 14 residues. CDR3 nucleotide sequence: TGTGCCAGCAGCCCGCCGGGGATGAACTACGAGCAGTACTTC. This sequence encodes CASSPPGMNYEQYF.

This chain joins TRBV7-9 and TRBJ2-7, with D perhaps matching TRBD2 (6 bases). Germline loops: CDR1 SEHNR, CDR2 FQNEAQ (reference sequence). This CDR3 region has 12 residues. Trimming left V 3 bases short and J 5 bases short, with 8 bases between. CDR3 in amino acids: CASSLEGHEQYF. The CDR3 coding sequence is TGTGCCAGCAGCTTGGAGGGGCACGAGCAGTACTTC.

This clonotype was picked up a small number of times. The gene calls are TRBV7-2 and TRBJ2-5; 9 nucleotides align to TRBD1. After removal of 5 bases from V and 5 bases from J, the junction contained 12 bases not matched to a gene. The CDR3 spans 16 residues. The germline V gene encodes CDR1 SGHTA and CDR2 FQGNSA. CDR3 residues: CASSLGEGTGWETQYF. In DNA, the CDR3 is TGTGCCAGCAGCCTGGGAGAAGGGACAGGGTGGGAGACCCAGTACTTC.

V is TRBV7-3 and J is TRBJ1-1, with D perhaps matching TRBD1 (5 bases). The V gene lost 5 bases and the J gene lost 9 bases, with 16 bases spanning the gap. This CDR3 spans 13 amino acids. Germline V gives CDR1 SGHTA, CDR2 FQGTGA. CDR3 sequence: CASSNRDGGQAFF. CDR3 bases: TGTGCCAGCAGCAACCGGGACGGCGGTCAAGCTTTCTTT. The entire variable domain, with the rest obtained from reference TRBV7-3 and TRBJ1-1, is as follows: GAGVSQTPSNKVTEKGKYVELRCDPISGHTALYWYRQSLGQGPEFLIYFQGTGAADDSGLPNDRFFAVRPEGSVSTLKIQRTERGDSAVYLCASSNRDGGQAFFGQGTRLTVV.

V and J are TRBV9 and TRBJ2-4, with no clear D. The length of the CDR3 is 14 residues. Per germline, CDR1 SGDLS and CDR2 YYNGEE. Between the trimmed V and J ends, which lost 7 bases and 0 bases, there was a span of 11 bases. The CDR3 loop reads CASSSGLAKNIQYF. CDR3 bases: TGTGCCAGCTCATCGGGTTTAGCCAAAAACATTCAGTACTTC.

The chain employs TRBV6-6 and TRBJ2-7; no clear D gene. From germline, CDR1 is MNHNY and CDR2 SVGAGI (reference sequence). Trimming removed 5 bases at V and 4 bases at J, with 9 bases between. The CDR3 runs to 12 residues. DNA for the CDR3: TGTGCCAGCAGTCCCCCTCAATACGAGCAGTACTTC. It is translated as CASSPPQYEQYF.

V and J are TRBV20-1 and TRBJ1-4; no reliable D call. CDR3 length: 14 amino acids. The germline CDR1 and CDR2 sequences are DFQATT and SNEGSKA (reference sequence). Here the CDR3 DNA reads TGCAGGGAACTATCATACAAGGGTAATGAAAAACTGTTTTTT. It translates to CRELSYKGNEKLFF.

In this sample, this clonotype turned up a few times. The J gene is TRBJ2-7, the V gene TRBV6-5; weak D call: TRBD1 (7 bases). V dropped 7 bases and J dropped 5 bases, with 18 bases sitting between them. CDR3 length equals 14 residues. Germline CDR1 and CDR2: MNHEY and SVGAGI. CDR3 bases: TGTGCCAGCACATCGTACAGGGGAGGACACGAGCAGTACTTC. It translates to CASTSYRGGHEQYF.

V gene TRBV3-1 combines with J gene TRBJ2-1; D uncertain. The V end was cut by 1 base, the J end by 8 bases, with 18 bases between. The germline V gene encodes CDR1 LGHDT and CDR2 YNNKEL (reference sequence). The CDR3 extends over 16 amino acids. This CDR3 is CASSQGNSWVIDEQFF. CDR3 in DNA: TGTGCCAGCAGCCAAGGGAATAGCTGGGTAATCGATGAGCAGTTCTTC.

This clonotype was observed a few times. The chain couples TRBV10-3 to TRBJ2-7; D unresolved. Germline assignment: CDR1 ENHRY and CDR2 SYGVKD. CDR3 size: 12 residues. Trimming left V 8 bases short and J 3 bases short, with 11 bases between. The CDR3 DNA follows: TGTGCCATCGCGGCCGGTAACTACGAGCAGTACTTC. Translation: CAIAAGNYEQYF.

This sequence joins TRBV7-9 and TRBJ2-7; D remains ambiguous. CDR1 and CDR2 from the germline V gene are SEHNR and FQNEAQ (reference sequence). This CDR3 comprises 11 residues. V was cut by 5 bases and J by 6 bases, with 8 bases left in between. The CDR3 reads CASSVVGEQYF. The CDR3 region has the DNA TGTGCCAGCAGCGTAGTCGGCGAGCAGTACTTC.

This clonotype showed up just a few times. The V and J genes are TRBV5-5 and TRBJ2-2, with unresolved D. Between the trimmed V and J ends, which lost 7 bases and 6 bases, there was a span of 10 bases. This CDR3 is built from 12 residues. CDR1 SGHKS and CDR2 YYEKEE come from the germline V gene (reference sequence). CDR3 sequence reads: CASFWGAGELFF. CDR3 nucleotide sequence: TGTGCCAGCTTCTGGGGTGCCGGGGAGCTGTTTTTT.

This clonotype was seen a few times. The chain uses TRBV7-9 and TRBJ2-1, with D possibly being TRBD1 or TRBD2 (6 bases each). Germline V gene sequence: CDR1 SEHNR, CDR2 FQNEAQ (reference sequence). Trimming left V 6 bases short and J 9 bases short, with 18 bases between. The CDR3 spans 14 residues. CDR3 sequence reads: CASSRGASSGEQFF. In nucleotides, the CDR3 is TGTGCCAGCAGTAGGGGGGCGAGTAGCGGTGAGCAGTTCTTC.

The chain has TRBV27 and TRBJ2-1; tentative D call: TRBD1 (5 bases). Trimming took off 5 bases at V and 2 bases at J, with 16 bases between the two ends. Germline V gene lookup returns CDR1 MNHEY and CDR2 SMNVEV (reference sequence). There are 16 residues in the CDR3. The CDR3 DNA reads TGTGCCAGCAGTCTTTCGACAGCGACCACCTACAATGAGCAGTTCTTC. It yields the protein CASSLSTATTYNEQFF.

The chain links TRBV7-9 to TRBJ2-1; no firm D call. Germline CDR1 and CDR2: SEHNR and FQNEAQ (reference sequence). Between the trimmed V and J ends, which lost 0 bases and 8 bases, there was a span of 5 bases. CDR3 size: 12 residues. This CDR3 reads CASSLARDEQFF. The CDR3, as DNA: TGTGCCAGCAGCTTAGCTAGGGATGAGCAGTTCTTC.

This clonotype has a handful of counts. This chain joins TRBV3-1 and TRBJ2-1; possible D gene TRBD2, 5 bases. This CDR3 comprises 16 residues. The V gene lost 4 bases and the J gene lost 5 bases, with 18 bases spanning the gap. In germline, CDR1 is LGHDT, CDR2 YNNKEL (reference sequence). The CDR3 region has the DNA TGTGCCAGCAGCCTCGGGGTCGGGCCACCGAACAATGAGCAGTTCTTC. Translating it yields CASSLGVGPPNNEQFF.

DNA of the CDR3: TGTGCCAGCAGCGTAGACGGAACCTACAATGAGCAGTTCTTC. This encodes CASSVDGTYNEQFF. This chain uses TRBV9 with TRBJ2-1; no clear D gene. The germline V gene has CDR1 SGDLS and CDR2 YYNGEE. Trimming pared 0 bases from V and 2 bases from J, leaving 6 bases between. There are 14 residues in the CDR3. The variable domain in full, with the rest retrieved from reference TRBV9 and TRBJ2-1, is DSGVTQTPKHLITATGQRVTLRCSPRSGDLSVYWYQQSLDQGLQFLIQYYNGEERAKGNILERFSAQQFPDLHSELNLSSLELGDSALYFCASSVDGTYNEQFFGPGTRLTVL.

The genes are TRBV7-6 and TRBJ2-7; 9 nucleotides agree with TRBD1. This CDR3 has 15 residues. The V gene end was trimmed by 5 bases and the J gene end by 3 bases; junction bases not matched to a gene: 8. Per germline, CDR1 SGHVS and CDR2 FNYEAQ. CDR3 sequence (DNA): TGTGCCAGCAGCCAACAGGGGGCTGGCATCTACGAGCAGTACTTC. Residues: CASSQQGAGIYEQYF.